These 19 T cell receptor beta chains were all obtained from the same sample, sequenced in a study of CD8 T cells in Susac syndrome. cDNA came from about 0.46 to 1 ug RNA primed by random hexamers. MiXCR was run by TCRdb on the immunoSEQ multiplex PCR reads, yielding one entry per CDR3 protein. Of about 200,000 distinct CDR3 sequences in the sample, 90% to 95% were seen once. Sequencing was performed on CD4+ T cells from PBMCs. The source is a human donor in good health.

With regard to this clonotype: An end of the junction does not agree with germline; a read error may underlie this. This chain uses TRBV30 with TRBJ1-2, with D unclear. The CDR3 contains 13 residues. The germline V gene encodes CDR1 GTSNPN and CDR2 SVGIG (reference sequence). CDR3 sequence reads: CAWSVVLGENFPF. CDR3 bases: TGTGCCTGGAGTGTTGTCTTGGGAGAGAATTTCCCCTTC.

The rearrangement joins TRBV29-1 to TRBJ2-3; the D gene is possibly TRBD2 (6 bases). V was shortened by 8 bases and J by 1 base, with 16 bases between the two germline ends. Germline CDR1 reads SQVTM; CDR2 reads ANQGSEA. CDR3 length: 14 residues. The CDR3 region is CSLGGADGTDTQYF. DNA for the CDR3: TGCAGCCTTGGAGGGGCGGATGGCACAGATACGCAGTATTTT.

This chain connects TRBV29-1 to TRBJ1-2; D possibly corresponds to TRBD1 (5 bases). This CDR3 has 13 residues. Trimming removed 3 bases at V and 7 bases at J, with 15 bases between. The germline V gene encodes CDR1 SQVTM and CDR2 ANQGSEA. The CDR3 loop is CSVDSVSQGGYTF. In DNA, the CDR3 is TGCAGCGTTGATTCGGTCAGCCAGGGTGGCTACACCTTC.

The chain has TRBV30 and TRBJ2-1; no firm D call. V was trimmed by 3 bases and J by 12 bases, leaving 12 bases between them. Looked up from germline, CDR1 is GTSNPN and CDR2 is SVGIG (reference sequence). CDR3 length equals 11 residues. CDR3 sequence (DNA): TGTGCCTGGAGCGTCGGAATTGGGCAGTTCTTC. Protein sequence: CAWSVGIGQFF.

The chain carries TRBV5-1 and TRBJ2-7, with D perhaps assigned TRBD1 or TRBD2 (7 bases each). V was cut by 5 bases and J by 4 bases, with 16 bases left in between. The CDR3 is made up of 14 amino acids. CDR1 and CDR2 (germline): SGHRS, YFSETQ. CDR3 DNA sequence: TGCGCCAGCAGGGAGCAGGGGGGGTCGTACGAGCAGTACGTC. Translated, it gives CASREQGGSYEQYV.

This clonotype was observed once. The genes are TRBV27 and TRBJ2-5; D unclear. The germline V gene encodes CDR1 MNHEY and CDR2 SMNVEV (reference sequence). The CDR3 is made up of 13 amino acids. V lost 2 bases and J lost 5, with 9 bases in between. CDR3 coding DNA: TGTGCCAGCAGTTTAACTCCAGGCGAGACCCAGTACTTC. Translation gives CASSLTPGETQYF.

The chain uses TRBV27 and TRBJ2-2, with TRBD2 matching over 7 bases. The CDR3 has 14 residues. V was pared by 10 bases and J by 1 base, with 6 bases of the junction left unmatched. Germline V lookup: CDR1 MNHEY, CDR2 SMNVEV (reference sequence). CDR3 sequence reads: CATPASGNTGELFF. CDR3 bases: TGTGCCACTCCCGCTAGCGGGAACACCGGGGAGCTGTTTTTT.

V gene TRBV12-3 or TRBV12-4 combines with J gene TRBJ2-3; 8 bases match TRBD2. The V segment lost 8 bases and the J segment 5 bases; nucleotides outside the gene matches: 9. This CDR3 region has 14 residues. This chain's CDR3 is CASSSAGVEDTQYF. The CDR3 DNA is TGTGCCAGCTCTTCAGCGGGAGTTGAAGATACGCAGTATTTT.

This chain connects TRBV5-4 to TRBJ2-2; unclear D gene. V lost 2 bases to trimming and J lost 2 bases, with 7 bases between them. The CDR3 extends over 14 amino acids. Germline CDR1 is SGHNT and CDR2 is YYREEE (reference sequence). DNA for the CDR3: TGTGCCAGCAGCTTCTCTCCAAACACCGGGGAGCTGTTTTTT. It codes for CASSFSPNTGELFF.

The CDR3 sequence is CSVQGYNQPQHF. CDR3 nucleotides: TGCAGCGTGCAGGGCTACAATCAGCCCCAGCATTTT. The genes are TRBV29-1 and TRBJ1-5, with a possible D match to TRBD1 (5 bases). Germline CDR1 SQVTM, CDR2 ANQGSEA. CDR3 length equals 12 residues. V shed 6 bases and J shed 3 bases, with 9 bases lying between them.

This clonotype was found a few times. The V and J genes are TRBV12-3 or TRBV12-4 and TRBJ1-2, with a possible D match to TRBD1 (5 bases). Trimming pared 5 bases from V and 8 bases from J, leaving 15 bases between. The CDR3 is 13 residues long. The CDR3 region has the DNA TGTGCCAGCAGTACCCACGGGACGAGAGGCTACACCTTC. Its translation: CASSTHGTRGYTF.

A single count supports this clonotype. CDR3 nucleotides: TGTGCCAGCAGTTGGGGTAGGTCCGCGCGGAATGAGCAGTTCTTC. Translated: CASSWGRSARNEQFF. The J gene is TRBJ2-1, the V gene TRBV12-3 or TRBV12-4; the D is unclear. Trimming shortened V by 4 bases and J by 7 bases, and 17 bases separated the two germline ends. The CDR3 extends over 15 amino acids.

J is TRBJ2-3 and V is TRBV9; tentatively, D is TRBD1 (5 bases). The germline V gene encodes CDR1 SGDLS and CDR2 YYNGEE. V dropped 0 bases and J dropped 6 bases, with 8 bases sitting between them. This CDR3 has 13 amino acids. CDR3 sequence (DNA): TGTGCCAGCAGCGTAGCAGGGCAGGATACGCAGTATTTT. It codes for CASSVAGQDTQYF.

The J gene is TRBJ2-2, the V gene TRBV3-1; D possibly matches TRBD1 or TRBD2 (5 bases each). The CDR3 extends over 15 amino acids. V was trimmed by 5 bases and J by 7 bases, leaving 17 bases between them. Germline values: CDR1 LGHDT, CDR2 YNNKEL (reference sequence). The DNA of the CDR3 is TGTGCCAGCAGCAAGGGGAGCCTAATGGACGGGGAGCTGTTTTTT. Amino acid sequence: CASSKGSLMDGELFF.

The V gene is TRBV29-1, the J gene TRBJ2-6; D is unresolved. CDR3 length: 14 amino acids. CDR1 is SQVTM and CDR2 is ANQGSEA in the germline V gene. V lost 6 bases to trimming and J lost 2 bases, with 11 bases between them. The CDR3 sequence: CSVATYTGANVLTF. CDR3 nucleotides: TGCAGCGTGGCAACCTATACTGGGGCCAACGTCCTGACTTTC.

This clonotype was counted a few times. V gene TRBV29-1 combines with J gene TRBJ2-1, with TRBD2 identical over 8 bases. The germline V gene has CDR1 SQVTM and CDR2 ANQGSEA. V lost 6 bases to trimming and J lost 12 bases; unmatched junction nucleotides: 16. The CDR3 totals 14 residues. This chain's CDR3 is CSVVWTGAAGGQFF. Here the CDR3 DNA reads TGCAGCGTCGTCTGGACCGGGGCCGCGGGGGGGCAGTTCTTC.

This clonotype was seen only once. The chain joins TRBV11-2 to TRBJ1-2; a possible D gene is TRBD1 (5 bases). The germline V gene has CDR1 SGHAT and CDR2 FQNNGV. The CDR3 covers 13 residues. V was cut by 1 base and J by 6 bases, with 9 bases left in between. The DNA of the CDR3 is TGTGCCAGCAGCTTAGGACAGACCGATGGCTACACCTTC. Translation gives CASSLGQTDGYTF.

This chain joins TRBV7-2 and TRBJ2-3; 10 bases are a match to TRBD2. This CDR3 has 16 amino acids. From germline, CDR1 is SGHTA and CDR2 FQGNSA. V was clipped by 5 bases and J by 3 bases; unmatched bases: 8. CDR3 DNA sequence: TGTGCCAGCAGCGTGCTCGGACTAGCGGATACAGATACGCAGTATTTT. Protein product: CASSVLGLADTDTQYF.

This clonotype was seen a single time. CDR3 coding DNA: TGTGCCAGCAGTGACCGGGGGCCTGACGCTGAAGCTTTCTTT. Translation: CASSDRGPDAEAFF. The rearrangement links TRBV2 to TRBJ1-1; D is perhaps TRBD1 (6 bases). Germline CDR1 SNHLY, CDR2 FYNNEI. The germline V and J ends were trimmed by 3 bases and 6 bases, with 14 bases remaining between them. The CDR3 contains 14 residues.